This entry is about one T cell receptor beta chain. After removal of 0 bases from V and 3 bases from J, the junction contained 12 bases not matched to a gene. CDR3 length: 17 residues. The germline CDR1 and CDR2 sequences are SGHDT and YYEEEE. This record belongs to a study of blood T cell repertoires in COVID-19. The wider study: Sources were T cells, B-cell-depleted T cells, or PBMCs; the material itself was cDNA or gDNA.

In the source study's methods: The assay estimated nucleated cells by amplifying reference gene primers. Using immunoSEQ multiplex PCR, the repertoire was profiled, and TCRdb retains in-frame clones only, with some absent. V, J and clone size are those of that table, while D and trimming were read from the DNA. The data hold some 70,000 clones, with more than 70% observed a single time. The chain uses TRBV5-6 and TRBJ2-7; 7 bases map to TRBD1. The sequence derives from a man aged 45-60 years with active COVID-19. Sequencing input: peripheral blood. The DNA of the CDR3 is TGTGCCAGCAGCTTGGCGTCCGGGACAGTCCTCTACTACGAGCAGTACGTC. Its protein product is CASSLASGTVLYYEQYV.